The 32 T cell receptor beta chains below come from one sample, sequenced in a study of blood T cell repertoires in COVID-19. Assay used: immunoSEQ multiplex PCR; TCRdb lists only in-frame clones, some missing. This table holds tens of thousands of clones, around four fifths found once. Input material: peripheral blood. These receptors were obtained from a woman aged 55-75 years with acute or convalescent COVID-19.

The rearrangement uses TRBV7-6 and TRBJ1-2; the D is unclear. In germline, CDR1 is SGHVS, CDR2 FNYEAQ. V lost 5 bases and J lost 4, with 11 bases in between. The CDR3 has 13 residues. Here the CDR3 DNA reads TGTGCCAGCAGCGCGAGTCACCGCTATGGCTACACCTTC. It specifies CASSASHRYGYTF.

V is TRBV3-1 (or the pseudogene TRBV3-2) and J is TRBJ2-3; 10 bases fit TRBD2. The CDR3 covers 17 residues. Germline loops: CDR1 LGHDT, CDR2 YNNKEL (reference sequence). Trimming removed 0 bases from V and 2 bases from J; junction bases left unmatched: 5. The CDR3 is CASSQEKLAGLTDTQYF. Written as DNA, the CDR3 is TGTGCCAGCAGCCAAGAAAAACTAGCGGGGCTCACAGATACGCAGTATTTT.

This chain uses TRBV2 with TRBJ2-5, with 7 bases identical to TRBD1. The CDR3 runs 13 residues. Germline trimming cut 7 bases from V and 4 bases from J; bases unmatched to any gene: 6. Germline lookup yields CDR1 SNHLY and CDR2 FYNNEI. The CDR3 DNA reads as TGTGCCAGCACAGTTGGGACAGTAGAGACCCAGTACTTC. Protein product: CASTVGTVETQYF.

The chain recombines TRBV6-5 with TRBJ1-5, with D possibly being TRBD1 (5 bases). The germline V gene has CDR1 MNHEY and CDR2 SVGAGI. V shed 7 bases and J shed 1 base, with 14 bases lying between them. The CDR3 consists of 15 residues. In DNA form, the CDR3 reads TGTGCCAGCACCTTCGACAGATTAAGCAATCAGCCCCAGCATTTT. Translation: CASTFDRLSNQPQHF.

This sequence joins TRBV7-2 and TRBJ1-2; the D is unclear. Germline values: CDR1 SGHTA, CDR2 FQGNSA. V lost 5 bases and J 0 bases, leaving 13 bases between the germline ends. The CDR3 is 15 residues long. CDR3 residues: CASSGQFFPNYGYTF. CDR3 DNA: TGTGCCAGCAGCGGGCAGTTCTTTCCTAACTATGGCTACACCTTC.

The chain carries TRBV10-3 and TRBJ2-7; possible D gene TRBD1, 6 bases. Looked up from germline, CDR1 is ENHRY and CDR2 is SYGVKD. Trimming stripped 6 bases from V and 5 bases from J, with 11 bases between. The length of the CDR3 is 12 residues. The CDR3 nucleotides read TGTGCCATCAGCCTGACAGGTCACGAGCAGTACTTC. Protein sequence: CAISLTGHEQYF.

V is TRBV4-2 and J is TRBJ2-3; 13 bases agree with TRBD2. The CDR3 length is 19 residues. Trimming took 1 base from V and 0 from J; bases not matched to a gene: 7. Looked up from germline, CDR1 is LGHNA and CDR2 is YNFKEQ. Here the CDR3 reads CASSQVRTSGGSSTDTQYF. DNA of the CDR3: TGTGCCAGCAGCCAAGTCCGGACTAGCGGGGGTTCTAGCACAGATACGCAGTATTTT.

This chain links TRBV21-1 with TRBJ1-6; the table gives TRBD1 as D, unverified against the DNA. TRBV21-1 is recorded as a pseudogene. CDR3 length: 17 amino acids. In DNA form, the CDR3 reads TGTGCCAGCAGCCCGCCTCCGGGACAGGGATTAAATTCACCCCTCCACTTT. The encoded protein is CASSPPPGQGLNSPLHF.

The rearrangement joins TRBV30 to TRBJ2-7; 14 nucleotides match TRBD2. The CDR3 is 17 amino acids. Germline V CDR1 and CDR2: GTSNPN, SVGIG (reference sequence). Unmatched junction bases numbered 8, after V lost 3 bases and J lost 1 base. CDR3 DNA sequence: TGTGCCTGGAGGGGACTAGCGGGAGACCACCCATCCTACGAGCAGTACTTC. This sequence encodes CAWRGLAGDHPSYEQYF.

This clone was found once. This rearrangement joins TRBV6-4 to TRBJ1-5, with 12 bases identical to TRBD1. Germline V lookup: CDR1 MRHNA, CDR2 SNTAGT. The V and J ends lost 4 bases and 1 base, in that order; junction bases with no gene match: 5. The CDR3 runs to 17 residues. The CDR3 here is CASSGDRGLISNQPQHF. The CDR3 coding sequence is TGTGCCAGCAGTGGGGACAGGGGGCTAATAAGCAATCAGCCCCAGCATTTT.

This clone came up once. V usage is TRBV19 and J usage is TRBJ1-6; 8 positions agree with TRBD1. CDR1 and CDR2 (germline): LNHDA, SQIVND (reference sequence). There are 20 residues in the CDR3. Losses at the gene ends were 3 bases for V and 5 bases for J; bases not matched to a gene: 18. CDR3 region: CASSIPADRGEYSNNSPLHF. CDR3 DNA: TGTGCCAGTAGTATTCCCGCCGACAGGGGAGAGTATTCGAATAATTCACCCCTCCACTTT. Drawing the rest from reference TRBV19 and TRBJ1-6, the complete variable domain is DGGITQSPKYLFRKEGQNVTLSCEQNLNHDAMYWYRQDPGQGLRLIYYSQIVNDFQKGDIAEGYSVSREKKESFPLTVTSAQKNPTAFYLCASSIPADRGEYSNNSPLHFGNGTRLTVT.

This chain connects TRBV20-1 to TRBJ1-1; D might be TRBD1 (5 bases). CDR3 length equals 14 residues. CDR1 is DFQATT, CDR2 SNEGSKA, per germline (reference sequence). Between the trimmed V and J ends, which lost 3 bases and 4 bases, there was a span of 15 bases. CDR3 sequence (DNA): TGCAGTGCTAGTATGGCAGGGAAGTTCACTGAAGCTTTCTTT. Protein sequence: CSASMAGKFTEAFF.

The rearrangement joins TRBV7-9 to TRBJ2-5, with TRBD2 identical over 10 bases. Germline CDR1 is SEHNR and CDR2 is FQNEAQ (reference sequence). The CDR3 covers 14 residues. Losses at the gene ends were 8 bases for V and 4 bases for J; bases not matched to a gene: 7. DNA for the CDR3: TGTGCCAGCTTTATAGCGGGGGGAGGAGAGACCCAGTACTTC. Translating gives CASFIAGGGETQYF. Combining the CDR3 with reference TRBV7-9 and TRBJ2-5 gives the whole variable domain DTGVSQNPRHKITKRGQNVTFRCDPISEHNRLYWYRQTLGQGPEFLTYFQNEAQLEKSRLLSDRFSAERPKGSFSTLEIQRTEQGDSAMYLCASFIAGGGETQYFGPGTRLLVL.

The chain is built from TRBV6-5 and TRBJ1-3, with D perhaps TRBD1 (6 bases). Trimming took off 6 bases at V and 8 bases at J, with 17 bases between the two ends. The CDR3 loop spans 14 amino acids. Germline V gives CDR1 MNHEY, CDR2 SVGAGI. CDR3 nucleotides: TGTGCCAGCAGGGTGACAGGAAAGGGAGACACCATATATTTT. Translated: CASRVTGKGDTIYF.

This clone was detected once. The chain has TRBV7-9 and TRBJ2-2, with D uncertain. This CDR3 region has 16 residues. Trimming took off 2 bases at V and 4 bases at J, with 14 bases between the two ends. Germline loops: CDR1 SEHNR, CDR2 FQNEAQ (reference sequence). CDR3 sequence (DNA): TGTGCCAGCAGCTTATTAAGGCTAGGATCCACCGGGGAGCTGTTTTTT. Amino acid sequence: CASSLLRLGSTGELFF.

This chain joins TRBV29-1 and TRBJ2-3; 10 nucleotides align to TRBD1. Germline V gene data show CDR1 as SQVTM and CDR2 as ANQGSEA. The CDR3 contains 15 residues. The junction had 8 bases not matched to a gene; V was cut back by 6 bases and J by 2 bases. CDR3 nucleotide sequence: TGCAGCGTAGCCAGACAGGGGGCGAACACAGATACGCAGTATTTT. Amino acids: CSVARQGANTDTQYF.

The chain recombines TRBV29-1 with TRBJ1-4; D perhaps matches TRBD1 (5 bases). Germline assignment: CDR1 SQVTM and CDR2 ANQGSEA. V was trimmed by 4 bases and J by 0 bases, leaving 9 bases between them. The CDR3 runs to 14 residues. The CDR3 DNA follows: TGCAGCGTTGCCGCGGGACCAACTAATGAAAAACTGTTTTTT. Its protein product is CSVAAGPTNEKLFF. Full variable domain (remainder filled in from reference TRBV29-1 and TRBJ1-4): SAVISQKPSRDICQRGTSLTIQCQVDSQVTMMFWYRQQPGQSLTLIATANQGSEATYESGFVIDKFPISRPNLTFSTLTVSNMSPEDSSIYLCSVAAGPTNEKLFFGSGTQLSVL.

The chain has TRBV7-2 and TRBJ1-1, with a tentative D call TRBD1 (5 bases). The CDR3 covers 12 residues. Trimming shortened V by 4 bases and J by 6 bases, and 9 bases separated the two germline ends. Germline V CDR1 and CDR2: SGHTA, FQGNSA. The CDR3 loop reads CASSSIGAEAFF. CDR3 in DNA: TGTGCCAGCAGCTCCATAGGGGCTGAAGCTTTCTTT.

This sequence joins TRBV28 and TRBJ1-2; 7 bases match TRBD1. The ends lost 7 bases at V and 3 bases at J; junction bases unmatched: 11. The CDR3 is 15 amino acids. The germline V gene encodes CDR1 MDHEN and CDR2 SYDVKM. CDR3 amino acids: CASNDPVGGDYGYTF. CDR3 DNA sequence: TGTGCCAGCAACGACCCGGTAGGGGGCGACTATGGCTACACCTTC.

This clone was picked up a small number of times. V gene TRBV28 combines with J gene TRBJ1-2; perhaps TRBD1 as D (6 bases). The germline V gene encodes CDR1 MDHEN and CDR2 SYDVKM. The CDR3 totals 12 residues. The ends were cut back, 3 bases at V and 8 bases at J, with 10 bases in the middle. CDR3 protein: CASSFNREGYTF. The CDR3 nucleotides are TGTGCCAGCAGTTTCAACAGGGAGGGCTACACCTTC.

The V gene is TRBV3-1 (or the pseudogene TRBV3-2), the J gene TRBJ1-5; D gene ambiguous. This CDR3 spans 13 amino acids. The germline V gene encodes CDR1 LGHDT and CDR2 YNNKEL (reference sequence). The V gene lost 2 bases and the J gene lost 6 bases, with 8 bases spanning the gap. The DNA of the CDR3 is TGTGCCAGCAGCCAAAATCCTTCTCAGCCCCAGCATTTT. It codes for CASSQNPSQPQHF.

The CDR3 DNA is TGTGCCAGCAGCAGGCTAGCGGGGGGGCTAGATACGCAGTATTTT. Translating it yields CASSRLAGGLDTQYF. The V call is TRBV9, the J call TRBJ2-3, with 12 bases that match TRBD2. V was clipped by 4 bases and J by 5 bases; unmatched bases: 5. CDR3 length: 15 residues. CDR1 SGDLS and CDR2 YYNGEE come from the germline V gene.

The genes are TRBV28 and TRBJ1-2; D is ambiguous. The germline CDR1 and CDR2 sequences are MDHEN and SYDVKM. This CDR3 has 12 amino acids. V lost 3 bases to trimming and J lost 4 bases, with 6 bases between them. CDR3 in DNA: TGTGCCAGCAGTTTGAACTTCTATGGCTACACCTTC. This codes for CASSLNFYGYTF.

This clone was detected once. This chain links TRBV15 with TRBJ2-1, with D possibly TRBD2 on 5 matching bases. The CDR3 is 16 residues long. With 1 base removed from V and 4 bases from J, the gap between germline ends came to 14 bases. Germline V gene data show CDR1 as LNHNV and CDR2 as YYDKDF (reference sequence). This CDR3 reads CATSRVNSPGYNEQFF. As DNA, the CDR3 is TGTGCCACCAGCAGAGTAAATAGCCCGGGGTACAATGAGCAGTTCTTC.

The V and J genes are TRBV4-1 and TRBJ1-2; 7 positions match TRBD1. Losses at the gene ends were 0 bases for V and 8 bases for J; bases not matched to a gene: 9. The CDR3 is 15 amino acids. Germline V gene lookup returns CDR1 MGHRA and CDR2 YSYEKL. The CDR3 nucleotides are TGCGCCAGCAGCCAAGATCGACGACAGGGTTTCGGCTACACCTTC. Amino acids: CASSQDRRQGFGYTF.

The chain links TRBV6-1 to TRBJ2-7; possible D gene TRBD2, 6 bases. Germline CDR1 MNHNS, CDR2 SASEGT. Deletions cut 5 bases from V and 4 bases from J, with 12 bases between. The CDR3 totals 13 residues. The DNA of the CDR3 is TGTGCCAGCAGTTCCCCACGGGAGTACGAGCAGTACTTC. Encoded protein: CASSSPREYEQYF.

The CDR3 sequence is CASSVAGGHSPLHF. The CDR3 DNA is TGTGCCAGCAGCGTAGCGGGCGGGCATTCACCCCTCCACTTT. V usage is TRBV9 and J usage is TRBJ1-6; no definite D call. V was cut by 0 bases and J by 8 bases, with 9 bases left in between. Germline lookup yields CDR1 SGDLS and CDR2 YYNGEE. The CDR3 is 14 residues long.

The chain joins TRBV19 to TRBJ1-1; no clear D. V gave up 1 base and J gave up 0 bases, with 3 bases separating them. This CDR3 is built from 13 residues. Germline CDR1 is LNHDA and CDR2 is SQIVND (reference sequence). The CDR3 DNA follows: TGTGCCAGTAGTATAGCCGTGAACACTGAAGCTTTCTTT. Its translation is CASSIAVNTEAFF.

The chain employs TRBV21-1 and TRBJ1-4. TRBV21-1 is marked as a pseudogene. The CDR3 runs to 13 residues. The CDR3 nucleotides are TGTGCCAGCAGCAAAGGTCTCAATGAAAAACTGTTTTTT. This codes for CASSKGLNEKLFF.

This clone was counted once. The sample contains more than one DNA sequence encoding this CDR3. The chain recombines TRBV5-1 with TRBJ1-1; D perhaps matches TRBD1 (6 bases). V lost 4 bases to trimming and J lost 5 bases, with 9 bases between them. The CDR3 is made up of 12 amino acids. Germline loops: CDR1 SGHRS, CDR2 YFSETQ. The CDR3 here is CASSLQGTEAFF. CDR3 in DNA: TGCGCCAGCAGCCTCCAGGGGACTGAAGCTTTCTTT.

About this clone: The sample has other DNA sequences that encode this CDR3 too. The chain combines TRBV5-1 with TRBJ1-3; D not certain. Trimming removed 0 bases at V and 4 bases at J, with 11 bases between. CDR3 length: 15 residues. Germline V gene sequence: CDR1 SGHRS, CDR2 YFSETQ. The chain's CDR3 is CASSLVTGSGNTIYF. In DNA form, the CDR3 reads TGCGCCAGCAGCTTGGTTACGGGGTCGGGAAACACCATATATTTT. The full variable domain, with the rest looked up from reference TRBV5-1 and TRBJ1-3, is KAGVTQTPRYLIKTRGQQVTLSCSPISGHRSVSWYQQTPGQGLQFLFEYFSETQRNKGNFPGRFSGRQFSNSRSEMNVSTLELGDSALYLCASSLVTGSGNTIYFGEGSWLTVV.

The V and J genes are TRBV6-6 and TRBJ1-4; D not certain. V gave up 2 bases and J gave up 7 bases, with 17 bases separating them. The CDR3 extends over 16 amino acids. Germline values: CDR1 MNHNY, CDR2 SVGAGI (reference sequence). Here the CDR3 DNA reads TGTGCCAGCAGTTACAGGGCCGGGAAGCGGGGTGAAAAACTGTTTTTT. Its protein product is CASSYRAGKRGEKLFF.